The 12 T cell receptor beta chains below all came from one sample that was sequenced in a study of blood T cell repertoires in COVID-19. The table came from immunoSEQ multiplex PCR; TCRdb's copy has only in-frame clones and leaves some out. In the table there are about 170,000 clones, 88% of which are singletons. The material sequenced was peripheral blood. The origin of the receptors is a man aged 45-65 years who had recovered from COVID-19.

The sample holds a few counts of this clone. The CDR3 reads CASSLSEGVNYGYTF. CDR3 in DNA: TGTGCCAGCAGTTTATCGGAGGGAGTCAACTATGGCTACACCTTC. The chain couples TRBV27 to TRBJ1-2; D gene unclear. V shed 0 bases and J shed 2 bases, with 10 bases lying between them. This CDR3 comprises 15 residues. Germline loops: CDR1 MNHEY, CDR2 SMNVEV (reference sequence).

The V and J genes are TRBV18 and TRBJ1-5, with 8 nucleotides matching TRBD1. The V segment lost 3 bases and the J segment 2 bases; nucleotides outside the gene matches: 6. CDR3 length: 16 amino acids. The germline CDR1 and CDR2 sequences are KGHSH and LQKENI. CDR3 coding DNA: TGTGCCAGCTCACCGGCCTCGACAGGGGGCAATCAGCCCCAGCATTTT. Its protein product is CASSPASTGGNQPQHF.

The rearrangement uses TRBV2 and TRBJ2-5, with D possibly TRBD2 on 7 matching bases. CDR1 is SNHLY, CDR2 FYNNEI, per germline. CDR3 size: 14 residues. Trimming removed 6 bases from V and 3 bases from J, with 14 bases in between. The CDR3 bases are TGTGCCAGCAGGAGCGGGACATCCGAAGAGACCCAGTACTTC. It translates to CASRSGTSEETQYF.

This clone has a single count. The chain employs TRBV5-1 and TRBJ1-1; D is uncertain. Germline lookup yields CDR1 SGHRS and CDR2 YFSETQ. V shed 0 bases and J shed 0 bases, with 12 bases lying between them. This CDR3 region has 16 residues. The CDR3 loop reads CASSLGGGSMNTEAFF. The DNA of the CDR3 is TGCGCCAGCAGCTTGGGAGGAGGGTCCATGAACACTGAAGCTTTCTTT.

The chain is built from TRBV5-1 and TRBJ2-2; a possible D gene is TRBD2 (6 bases). The CDR3 spans 14 residues. V was shortened by 0 bases and J by 4 bases, with 7 bases between the two germline ends. CDR1 and CDR2 (germline): SGHRS, YFSETQ. In DNA, the CDR3 is TGCGCCAGCAGCTTGGTGGGGGGCACCGGGGAGCTGTTTTTT. Amino acids: CASSLVGGTGELFF. The full variable domain, completed using reference TRBV5-1 and TRBJ2-2, is KAGVTQTPRYLIKTRGQQVTLSCSPISGHRSVSWYQQTPGQGLQFLFEYFSETQRNKGNFPGRFSGRQFSNSRSEMNVSTLELGDSALYLCASSLVGGTGELFFGEGSRLTVL.

V and J are TRBV5-1 and TRBJ2-3, with TRBD2 identical over 9 bases. This CDR3 spans 16 amino acids. J was trimmed by 4 bases and V by 4 bases; bases with no gene match: 10. Germline CDR1 is SGHRS and CDR2 is YFSETQ. As DNA, the CDR3 is TGCGCCAGCAGCCCGGGCAGCGGGAGGAGGGCAGATACGCAGTATTTT. Amino acid sequence: CASSPGSGRRADTQYF.

This clone has more than one count but fewer than ten. The chain links TRBV5-4 to TRBJ2-3, with 9 bases fitting TRBD2. J lost 2 bases, V lost 4 bases, and 2 bases had no gene match. The CDR3 length is 14 residues. Germline V gene lookup returns CDR1 SGHNT and CDR2 YYREEE (reference sequence). DNA of the CDR3: TGTGCCAGCAGCGGCGGGGGGGCCACAGATACGCAGTATTTT. Protein: CASSGGGATDTQYF.

This rearrangement joins TRBV7-9 to TRBJ1-5; maybe TRBD1 (5 bases). Trimming took 3 bases from V and 4 from J, leaving 10 bases between them. This CDR3 comprises 14 residues. The germline V gene has CDR1 SEHNR and CDR2 FQNEAQ (reference sequence). CDR3 bases: TGTGCCAGCAGCTTCGAGACAGCTAATCAGCCCCAGCATTTT. Translation: CASSFETANQPQHF.

This sequence joins TRBV24-1 and TRBJ1-5, with TRBD1 identical over 7 bases. V was clipped by 4 bases and J by 6 bases; unmatched bases: 11. Germline V gene lookup returns CDR1 KGHDR and CDR2 SFDVKD. This CDR3 is 16 amino acids long. The CDR3 DNA reads as TGTGCCACCAGTGAGTCCGGGACAGTAGGGGGTCAGCCCCAGCATTTT. Translation: CATSESGTVGGQPQHF.

The chain uses TRBV6-6 and TRBJ1-2, with a possible D match to TRBD1 (6 bases). With 2 bases removed from V and 4 bases from J, the gap between germline ends came to 17 bases. Germline assignment: CDR1 MNHNY and CDR2 SVGAGI (reference sequence). The length of the CDR3 is 16 residues. The CDR3: CASSYQDRPFLYGYTF. The CDR3 region has the DNA TGTGCCAGCAGTTACCAGGACAGACCCTTCCTCTATGGCTACACCTTC.

The chain is built from TRBV27 and TRBJ2-1; 9 nucleotides agree with TRBD2. The V gene's germline CDR1 is MNHEY and CDR2 SMNVEV (reference sequence). V lost 5 bases to trimming and J lost 0 bases; unmatched junction nucleotides: 8. The CDR3 is 17 residues long. CDR3 coding DNA: TGTGCCAGCAGTCCCAGGGTAGCGGGAGTCTCCTACAATGAGCAGTTCTTC. Translated: CASSPRVAGVSYNEQFF.

The chain is built from TRBV4-3 and TRBJ2-2; D possibly corresponds to TRBD1 (6 bases). V was shortened by 4 bases and J by 1 base, with 10 bases between the two germline ends. Looked up from germline, CDR1 is LGHNA and CDR2 is YSLEER. This CDR3 comprises 15 residues. The DNA for the CDR3 is TGCGCCAGCAGCCGGACGACAGGGAACACCGGGGAGCTGTTTTTT. Residues: CASSRTTGNTGELFF.